Below are 9 T cell receptor beta chains sequenced from a single sample in a study of T cells in Graves' hyperthyroidism and ophthalmopathy. Template material for amplifying TCR beta CDR3 regions consisted of RNA transcripts. First-round RT-PCR with HTBI primers amplified the TCR CDR3 region. TCRdb re-analysed the multiplex PCR reads in MiXCR, keeping a single row per CDR3 protein. The table records approximately 870,000 distinct CDR3 sequences, roughly 37% of them present only once. The specimen was blood. Receptors were obtained from a young man with Graves' hyperthyroidism.

In its sample, this clonotype was seen a few times. The chain links TRBV4-1 to TRBJ1-3; TRBD1 aligns across 7 bases. Germline V lookup: CDR1 MGHRA, CDR2 YSYEKL. The CDR3 sequence is 16 residues long. V trimming: 5 bases; J trimming: 3 bases; junction bases outside the gene matches: 10. The CDR3 here is CASSTHRQGNGNTIYF. The CDR3 nucleotides read TGCGCCAGCAGCACTCACCGACAGGGAAATGGAAACACCATATATTTT.

This clonotype has just a few counts. The chain joins TRBV7-9 to TRBJ1-4, with 7 bases that match TRBD1. This CDR3 spans 16 amino acids. Germline assignment: CDR1 SEHNR and CDR2 FQNEAQ (reference sequence). The trim removed 5 bases at V and 4 bases at J, leaving 10 bases unmatched. CDR3 protein: CASSLFGRDSNEKLFF. The CDR3 DNA is TGTGCCAGCAGCCTCTTTGGACGGGACAGTAATGAAAAACTGTTTTTT.

This chain links TRBV9 with TRBJ2-7; 8 positions agree with TRBD1. Germline V CDR1 and CDR2: SGDLS, YYNGEE. The CDR3 runs 15 residues. V shed 6 bases and J 3 bases; nucleotides not matched to a gene: 11. The CDR3 coding sequence is TGTGCCAGCAACACCATCCGGGACAGGAACTACGAGCAGTACTTC. As protein: CASNTIRDRNYEQYF.

This clonotype was detected only a few times. The chain couples TRBV7-9 to TRBJ2-2, with 7 positions matching TRBD2. The CDR3 is made up of 17 amino acids. From germline, CDR1 is SEHNR and CDR2 FQNEAQ (reference sequence). With 0 bases clipped from V and 0 bases from J, the junction kept 4 bases outside the gene matches. The CDR3 nucleotides are TGTGCCAGCAGCTTAGCCGAGGGGACTACGAACACCGGGGAGCTGTTTTTT. Its protein product is CASSLAEGTTNTGELFF.

The chain uses TRBV28 and TRBJ1-5, with 7 bases lining up with TRBD1. Germline V gene data show CDR1 as MDHEN and CDR2 as SYDVKM. Trimming took 6 bases from V and 3 from J; bases not matched to a gene: 5. The length of the CDR3 is 14 residues. The CDR3 here is CASRLQGYNQPQHF. CDR3 coding DNA: TGTGCCAGCAGGCTACAGGGGTACAATCAGCCCCAGCATTTT. The full variable domain, completed using reference TRBV28 and TRBJ1-5, is DVKVTQSSRYLVKRTGEKVFLECVQDMDHENMFWYRQDPGLGLRLIYFSYDVKMKEKGDIPEGYSVSREKKERFSLILESASTNQTSMYLCASRLQGYNQPQHFGDGTRLSIL.

This clonotype showed up just a few times. The rearrangement links TRBV11-2 to TRBJ1-1; D gene ambiguous. CDR3 size: 15 residues. Trimming took 6 bases from V and 0 from J, leaving 14 bases between them. CDR1 and CDR2 from the germline V gene are SGHAT and FQNNGV. CDR3 region: CASRRSRGVNTEAFF. DNA for the CDR3: TGTGCCAGCAGACGGTCCCGGGGAGTGAACACTGAAGCTTTCTTT.

This chain uses TRBV7-9 with TRBJ1-1, with 10 bases that match TRBD1. CDR1 is SEHNR and CDR2 is FQNEAQ in the germline V gene (reference sequence). The CDR3 runs to 14 residues. V dropped 5 bases and J dropped 7; count of bases not matched to a gene: 7. This chain's CDR3 is CASSPPGQGVEAFF. CDR3 sequence (DNA): TGTGCCAGCAGCCCTCCTGGACAGGGGGTTGAAGCTTTCTTT.

As DNA, the CDR3 is TGTGCCAGCAGTCCCTCTTATGGGGCCAACGTCCTGACTTTC. The encoded protein is CASSPSYGANVLTF. The chain combines TRBV2 with TRBJ2-6; D uncertain. The CDR3 totals 14 residues. Germline CDR1 reads SNHLY; CDR2 reads FYNNEI. V gave up 5 bases and J gave up 3 bases, with 8 bases separating them.

This rearrangement joins TRBV7-8 to TRBJ2-7; maybe TRBD2 (6 bases). The CDR3 totals 17 residues. V gave up 1 base and J gave up 4 bases, with 20 bases separating them. Looked up from germline, CDR1 is SGHVS and CDR2 is FQNEAQ. The CDR3 DNA sequence: TGTGCCAGCAGCTTAGATCCAACACTTCTGGGAGGTTACGAGCAGTACTTC. This encodes CASSLDPTLLGGYEQYF.